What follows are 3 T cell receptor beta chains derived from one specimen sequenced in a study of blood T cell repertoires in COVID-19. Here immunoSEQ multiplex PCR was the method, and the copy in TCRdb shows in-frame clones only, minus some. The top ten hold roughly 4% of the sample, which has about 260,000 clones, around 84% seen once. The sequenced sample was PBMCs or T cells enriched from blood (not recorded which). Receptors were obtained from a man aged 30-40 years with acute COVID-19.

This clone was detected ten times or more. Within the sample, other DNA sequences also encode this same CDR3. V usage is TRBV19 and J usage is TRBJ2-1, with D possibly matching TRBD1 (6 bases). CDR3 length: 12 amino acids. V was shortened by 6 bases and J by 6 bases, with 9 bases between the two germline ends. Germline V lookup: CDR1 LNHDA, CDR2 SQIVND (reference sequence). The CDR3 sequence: CASSVQGNEQFF. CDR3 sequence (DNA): TGTGCCAGTAGCGTACAGGGCAATGAGCAGTTCTTC.

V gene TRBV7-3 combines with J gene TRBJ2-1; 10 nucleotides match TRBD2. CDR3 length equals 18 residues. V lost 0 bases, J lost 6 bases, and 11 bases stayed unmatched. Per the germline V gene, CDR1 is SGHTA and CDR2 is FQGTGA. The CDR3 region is CASSLTLRKREGVNEQFF. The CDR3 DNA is TGTGCCAGCAGCTTAACGCTGAGAAAGCGGGAGGGGGTCAATGAGCAGTTCTTC.

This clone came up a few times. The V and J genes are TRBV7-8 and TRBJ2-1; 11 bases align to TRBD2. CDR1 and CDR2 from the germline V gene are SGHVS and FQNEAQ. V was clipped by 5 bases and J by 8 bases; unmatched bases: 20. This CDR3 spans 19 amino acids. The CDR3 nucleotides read TGTGCCAGCAGCCCATTCCAGAGGGCTAGCGGGAGGCTTGGCCATGAGCAGTTCTTC. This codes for CASSPFQRASGRLGHEQFF.